This T cell receptor beta chain was captured by sequencing in a study of T cells expressing NK-cell markers. Turning to the study itself: With respect to HCMV, seven of the eight sequenced donors were seropositive, and one was seronegative. Study-wide results and limits: Expanded NKG2C+ T cell clones had unclear HCMV specificity. A few donors' CD3+CD56-NKG2C+ cells were dominated by the same clonotypes. Dominant NKG2C+ clonotypes in 6 or 7 donors made up about 1.0-7.0% of CD8+ T cells.

As for this clonotype: Its specificity is unknown.

Reprocessing the 5' RACE reads, TCRdb reports a single entry for every CDR3 protein and omits DNA. The specimen's table records approximately 460,000 distinct CDR3 sequences. This CDR3 region has 19 residues. The source material was blood T cells: a sorted CD56 or NKG2C T cell subset, CD4+ or CD8+ T cells, or bulk PBMC T cells (not recorded which). This TCR was sampled from a woman between 18 and 70 years old in good health. The genes are TRBV12-3 or TRBV12-4 and TRBJ2-1; TCRdb's D gene call, TRBD2, goes unchecked for lack of DNA. This chain's CDR3 is CASSFPELAGVPSYNEQFF.